This record looks at one TCR beta chain sequence and its context. As yet, its antigen is unknown. Other DNA sequences of this sample code for an identical CDR3. Germline V gene data show CDR1 as MDHEN and CDR2 as SYDVKM. The CDR3 length is 15 residues. With 5 bases clipped from V and 1 base from J, the junction kept 1 base outside the gene matches. The data were produced by immunoSEQ multiplex PCR, yet TCRdb's version contains in-frame clones alone and is incomplete. The table shows 1,500,000 or so clones, with roughly 95% occurring only once. The data derive from a study of shared clonotypes between healthy human individuals. Study in general: CD4 naive and CD4 memory each took three plates per donor, while CD8 naive took two and CD8 memory one. The study, taken as a whole, reports: Roughly 5% of naive CD4 clonotypes were shared across several donors.

The sequence was collected from a man under 40 in good health. V gene TRBV28 combines with J gene TRBJ2-6, with 8 bases that match TRBD2. Material: naive CD4+ T cells sorted from blood. Subset meaning: CD45RA+ positively selected. CDR3 region: CASSPGGSGANVLTF. CDR3 in DNA: TGTGCCAGCAGTCCGGGGGGGTCTGGGGCCAACGTCCTGACTTTC. Supplemented by reference TRBV28 and TRBJ2-6, the full variable domain reads DVKVTQSSRYLVKRTGEKVFLECVQDMDHENMFWYRQDPGLGLRLIYFSYDVKMKEKGDIPEGYSVSREKKERFSLILESASTNQTSMYLCASSPGGSGANVLTFGAGSRLTVL.